A single sample is the source of the 24 T cell receptor beta chains below, sequenced in a study of blood T cell repertoires in COVID-19. Assay used: immunoSEQ multiplex PCR; TCRdb lists only in-frame clones, some missing. The sample lists about 33,000 clones, roughly 75% occurring once. Sequenced input: peripheral blood. The receptor source for this set is a man between 65 and 85 years old with acute or convalescent COVID-19.

The chain couples TRBV19 to TRBJ2-7; 12 positions match TRBD2. Germline CDR1 LNHDA, CDR2 SQIVND (reference sequence). Unmatched junction bases numbered 8, after V lost 9 bases and J lost 2 bases. The CDR3 has 15 residues. DNA for the CDR3: TGTGCCAGCCGATCGGGACTAGCGGGCCCCTACGAGCAGTACTTC. This encodes CASRSGLAGPYEQYF.

J is TRBJ2-2 and V is TRBV24-1; D not certain. Between the trimmed V and J ends, which lost 5 bases and 4 bases, there was a span of 13 bases. CDR3 length equals 15 residues. The germline V gene has CDR1 KGHDR and CDR2 SFDVKD. The CDR3 DNA reads TGTGCCACCAGTGCGGCCGCGGCCCCCACCGGGGAGCTGTTTTTT. Translation gives CATSAAAAPTGELFF.

The V and J genes are TRBV21-1 and TRBJ2-2; the D call of TRBD2 is as the table states it, not checked on the DNA. TRBV21-1 is noted as a pseudogene. The CDR3 is made up of 18 amino acids. CDR3 protein: CASSKAVGTHPSTGELFF. The CDR3 DNA sequence: TGTGCCAGCAGCAAAGCGGTCGGGACTCATCCGAGCACCGGGGAGCTGTTTTTT.

The rearrangement uses TRBV13 and TRBJ2-7, with a weak D call TRBD1 (6 bases). V was clipped by 2 bases and J by 2 bases, with 10 bases between them. There are 14 residues in the CDR3. Germline values: CDR1 PRHDT, CDR2 FYEKMQ (reference sequence). CDR3 region: CASSLTGDTYEQYF. The CDR3 DNA reads TGTGCCAGCAGCTTAACCGGGGACACCTACGAGCAGTACTTC.

The chain couples TRBV6-1 to TRBJ2-7, with a possible D match to TRBD2 (6 bases). The CDR3 sequence is 14 residues long. Germline V gives CDR1 MNHNS, CDR2 SASEGT. Trimming pared 3 bases from V and 7 bases from J, leaving 16 bases between. The CDR3 is CASSEGGALGEQYF. Here the CDR3 DNA reads TGTGCCAGCAGTGAGGGGGGTGCCCTGGGAGAGCAGTACTTC.

The chain is built from TRBV7-2 and TRBJ2-1; the D gene is possibly TRBD1 (5 bases). CDR3 length: 14 residues. With 5 bases removed from V and 4 bases from J, the gap between germline ends came to 12 bases. Germline V gene sequence: CDR1 SGHTA, CDR2 FQGNSA. CDR3 nucleotide sequence: TGTGCCAGCAGCCCCCAGGCAGGGTACAATGAGCAGTTCTTC. Translating it yields CASSPQAGYNEQFF.

The V call is TRBV5-5, the J call TRBJ1-1; TRBD1 aligns across 7 bases. Germline CDR1 is SGHKS and CDR2 is YYEKEE (reference sequence). CDR3 size: 15 residues. Germline trimming cut 1 base from V and 7 bases from J; bases unmatched to any gene: 10. The CDR3 nucleotides are TGTGCCAGCAGCTTGTATTTATGGCAGGGGGATGAAGCTTTCTTT. The encoded protein is CASSLYLWQGDEAFF.

The rearrangement links TRBV19 to TRBJ2-7; D perhaps matches TRBD1 (6 bases). Per the germline V gene, CDR1 is LNHDA and CDR2 is SQIVND (reference sequence). The CDR3 is 17 residues long. V was shortened by 6 bases and J by 3 bases, with 24 bases between the two germline ends. CDR3 DNA sequence: TGTGCCAGTAGAAAAGAGGGACACACGTCGAACATCTACGAGCAGTACTTC. Amino acids: CASRKEGHTSNIYEQYF.

This clone was recorded only once. The chain joins TRBV2 to TRBJ2-5, with 7 bases aligning to TRBD2. The CDR3 totals 15 residues. From germline, CDR1 is SNHLY and CDR2 FYNNEI. Trimming took 6 bases from V and 5 from J; bases not matched to a gene: 12. CDR3 in amino acids: CASSSGAGVKETQYF. Written as DNA, the CDR3 is TGTGCCAGCAGCTCCGGGGCGGGAGTTAAGGAGACCCAGTACTTC.

The chain couples TRBV30 to TRBJ1-5; TRBD1 matches at 10 bases. Trimming removed 7 bases from V and 6 bases from J; junction bases left unmatched: 9. The CDR3 length is 14 residues. Germline CDR1 reads GTSNPN; CDR2 reads SVGIG (reference sequence). For the CDR3, the DNA is TGTGCCTTTGGGGGACAGGGGTTCGGTCAGCCCCAGCATTTT. As protein: CAFGGQGFGQPQHF.

This rearrangement joins TRBV24-1 to TRBJ2-5, with 7 bases matching TRBD1. The CDR3 sequence is 17 residues long. J was trimmed by 0 bases and V by 3 bases; bases with no gene match: 9. Germline V gives CDR1 KGHDR, CDR2 SFDVKD. In DNA form, the CDR3 reads TGTGCCACCAGTGATGATCAAGGGGGCGTGTACCAAGAGACCCAGTACTTC. As protein: CATSDDQGGVYQETQYF.

CDR3 residues: CSVLQGSSYEQYF. CDR3 bases: TGCAGCGTTCTACAAGGGAGTTCCTACGAGCAGTACTTC. The chain has TRBV29-1 and TRBJ2-7; maybe TRBD2 (5 bases). This CDR3 contains 13 residues. Germline-derived CDR1 and CDR2 are SQVTM and ANQGSEA. V dropped 5 bases and J dropped 1 base, with 12 bases sitting between them.

This chain uses TRBV5-4 with TRBJ1-3; D ambiguous. The CDR3 consists of 13 residues. Trimming shortened V by 2 bases and J by 4 bases, and 7 bases separated the two germline ends. The V gene's germline CDR1 is SGHNT and CDR2 YYREEE (reference sequence). The DNA for the CDR3 is TGTGCCAGCAGCTTTTCGTCCGGAAACACCATATATTTT. Protein product: CASSFSSGNTIYF.

The chain is built from TRBV6-2 or TRBV6-3 and TRBJ1-5, with TRBD1 matching over 7 bases. Per the germline V gene, CDR1 is MNHEY and CDR2 is SVGEGT. The trim removed 2 bases at V and 2 bases at J, leaving 3 bases unmatched. This CDR3 has 15 residues. The CDR3 reads CASSYPDRGNQPQHF. The DNA of the CDR3 is TGTGCCAGCAGTTACCCAGACAGGGGCAATCAGCCCCAGCATTTT.

This chain uses TRBV19 with TRBJ2-1, with D unresolved. Trimming left V 0 bases short and J 2 bases short, with 11 bases between. In germline, CDR1 is LNHDA, CDR2 SQIVND (reference sequence). The CDR3 totals 16 residues. The CDR3 reads CASSIEAEGTYNEQFF. The CDR3 DNA reads TGTGCCAGTAGTATAGAGGCGGAAGGCACCTACAATGAGCAGTTCTTC.

Only one count was recorded for this clone. This chain connects TRBV28 to TRBJ1-2; 9 nucleotides line up with TRBD1. V shed 5 bases, J shed 6 bases, and the junction held 10 bases outside the gene matches. Germline V gene lookup returns CDR1 MDHEN and CDR2 SYDVKM. The CDR3 has 15 amino acids. In nucleotides, the CDR3 is TGTGCCAGCAGTCCCCTGGGACAGGGAAGGCATGGCTACACCTTC. Translated: CASSPLGQGRHGYTF.

The rearrangement joins TRBV19 to TRBJ1-2, with 8 bases aligning to TRBD1. Germline CDR1 and CDR2: LNHDA and SQIVND (reference sequence). V was clipped by 1 base and J by 4 bases; unmatched bases: 8. The CDR3 is made up of 16 amino acids. The CDR3 spells CASSIGNRGLSYGYTF. The CDR3 DNA reads as TGTGCCAGTAGTATAGGTAACAGGGGGTTGAGCTATGGCTACACCTTC.

V and J are TRBV11-2 and TRBJ2-7; unclear D gene. V lost 4 bases to trimming and J lost 0 bases, with 13 bases between them. The CDR3 extends over 15 amino acids. The germline CDR1 and CDR2 sequences are SGHAT and FQNNGV. CDR3: CASSSPTKNSYEQYF. The CDR3, as DNA: TGTGCCAGCAGCTCCCCCACAAAGAACTCCTACGAGCAGTACTTC. Full variable domain (outside the CDR3, taken from reference TRBV11-2 and TRBJ2-7): EAGVAQSPRYKIIEKRQSVAFWCNPISGHATLYWYQQILGQGPKLLIQFQNNGVVDDSQLPKDRFSAERLKGVDSTLKIQPAKLEDSAVYLCASSSPTKNSYEQYFGPGTRLTVT.

The rearrangement joins TRBV18 to TRBJ1-2; 8 bases agree with TRBD1. The CDR3 runs 14 residues. With V trimmed by 6 bases and J by 0 bases, 3 bases remained unmatched. Looked up from germline, CDR1 is KGHSH and CDR2 is LQKENI. The CDR3 reads CASSQGASNYGYTF. As DNA, the CDR3 is TGTGCCAGCTCCCAGGGGGCATCTAACTATGGCTACACCTTC.

The chain employs TRBV10-3 and TRBJ2-4; D uncertain. Germline CDR1 and CDR2: ENHRY and SYGVKD. The CDR3 spans 16 residues. The ends were cut back, 0 bases at V and 3 bases at J, with 12 bases in the middle. Here the CDR3 reads CAISESGRRDKNIQYF. CDR3 sequence (DNA): TGTGCCATCAGTGAGTCGGGCCGAAGAGACAAAAACATTCAGTACTTC.

This clone has more than one count but fewer than ten. This rearrangement joins TRBV16 to TRBJ2-3; maybe TRBD2 (7 bases). Germline V gene data show CDR1 as KGHSY and CDR2 as FQNENV. The CDR3 contains 16 residues. V lost 0 bases to trimming and J lost 2 bases, with 12 bases between them. In DNA, the CDR3 is TGTGCCAGCAGCCAATCCCCAGGGGACTACACAGATACGCAGTATTTT. This sequence encodes CASSQSPGDYTDTQYF.

The J gene is TRBJ2-7, the V gene TRBV10-3; tentatively, D is TRBD2 (5 bases). Germline assignment: CDR1 ENHRY and CDR2 SYGVKD. Between the trimmed V and J ends, which lost 2 bases and 5 bases, there was a span of 13 bases. CDR3 length: 14 residues. CDR3 protein: CAISEGSVNNEQYF. The CDR3 coding sequence is TGTGCCATCAGTGAGGGTAGCGTTAACAACGAGCAGTACTTC.

This chain links TRBV11-3 with TRBJ2-3; 8 bases fit TRBD1. Trimming removed 5 bases from V and 0 bases from J; junction bases left unmatched: 7. Germline CDR1 and CDR2: SGHNT and YENEEA. The CDR3 extends over 16 amino acids. The chain's CDR3 is CASSGEDRVSTDTQYF. As DNA, the CDR3 is TGTGCCAGCAGCGGGGAGGACAGGGTGAGCACAGATACGCAGTATTTT. The complete variable domain, with remaining parts taken from reference TRBV11-3 and TRBJ2-3, reads EAGVVQSPRYKIIEKKQPVAFWCNPISGHNTLYWYLQNLGQGPELLIRYENEEAVDDSQLPKDRFSAERLKGVDSTLKIQPAELGDSAVYLCASSGEDRVSTDTQYFGPGTRLTVL.

The chain combines TRBV24-1 with TRBJ2-7, with 7 positions matching TRBD1. The CDR3 is made up of 14 amino acids. The V and J ends lost 1 base and 4 bases, in that order; junction bases with no gene match: 3. Germline V gene lookup returns CDR1 KGHDR and CDR2 SFDVKD. The CDR3, as DNA: TGTGCCACCAGTGATTTCCGACAGGGATACGAGCAGTACTTC. Translating gives CATSDFRQGYEQYF.